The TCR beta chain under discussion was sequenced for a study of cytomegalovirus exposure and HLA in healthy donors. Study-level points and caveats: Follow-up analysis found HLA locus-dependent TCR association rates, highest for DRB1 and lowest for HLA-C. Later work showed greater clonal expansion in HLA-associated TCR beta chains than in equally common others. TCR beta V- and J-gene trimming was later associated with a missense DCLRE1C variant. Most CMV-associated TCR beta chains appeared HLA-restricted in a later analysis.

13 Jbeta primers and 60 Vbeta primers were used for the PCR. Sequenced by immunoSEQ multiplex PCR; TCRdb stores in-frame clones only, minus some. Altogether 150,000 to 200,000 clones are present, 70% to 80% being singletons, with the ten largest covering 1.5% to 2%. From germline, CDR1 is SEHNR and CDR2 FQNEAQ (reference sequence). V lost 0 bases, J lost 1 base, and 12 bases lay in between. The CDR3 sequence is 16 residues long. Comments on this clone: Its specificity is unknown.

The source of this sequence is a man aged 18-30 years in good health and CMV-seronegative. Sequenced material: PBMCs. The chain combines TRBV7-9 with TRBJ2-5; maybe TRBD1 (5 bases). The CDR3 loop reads CASSLAGRDSQETQYF. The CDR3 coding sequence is TGTGCCAGCAGCTTAGCGGGTCGAGACAGCCAAGAGACCCAGTACTTC.